The 4 T cell receptor beta chains listed next were all sequenced from one sample in a study of blood T cell repertoires in COVID-19. Repertoires were generated with immunoSEQ multiplex PCR, while TCRdb's copy carries only in-frame clones and drops some. The table shows under 300,000 clones, with roughly 91% occurring only once. Specimen: PBMCs or T cells enriched from blood (not recorded which). The receptor source for this set is a man between 40 and 49 years old who had recovered from COVID-19.

The rearrangement uses TRBV7-8 and TRBJ2-7; 7 bases fit TRBD2. V gave up 3 bases and J gave up 3 bases; unmatched junction bases: 2. CDR3 length: 13 amino acids. In germline, CDR1 is SGHVS, CDR2 FQNEAQ. The CDR3, as DNA: TGTGCCAGCAGCTTCCGGGACTACTACGAGCAGTACTTC. This codes for CASSFRDYYEQYF. The full variable domain, completed using reference TRBV7-8 and TRBJ2-7, is GAGVSQSPRYKVAKRGQDVALRCDPISGHVSLFWYQQALGQGPEFLTYFQNEAQLDKSGLPSDRFFAERPEGSVSTLKIQRTQQEDSAVYLCASSFRDYYEQYFGPGTRLTVT.

This clone occurred once. This rearrangement joins TRBV13 to TRBJ1-6; tentatively, D is TRBD1 (6 bases). CDR1 and CDR2 (germline): PRHDT, FYEKMQ (reference sequence). The V gene lost 2 bases and the J gene lost 10 bases, with 12 bases spanning the gap. CDR3 length equals 14 residues. This chain's CDR3 is CASSLSRGSSPLHF. The DNA of the CDR3 is TGTGCCAGCAGCTTAAGCAGGGGATCATCACCCCTCCACTTT.

This clone came up a few times. J is TRBJ1-5 and V is TRBV4-1; D uncertain. The CDR3 contains 16 residues. The V end was cut by 0 bases, the J end by 6 bases, with 15 bases between. In germline, CDR1 is MGHRA, CDR2 YSYEKL. The CDR3 region is CASSQDLTPSFQPQHF. For the CDR3, the DNA is TGCGCCAGCAGCCAAGATTTAACGCCGAGCTTTCAGCCCCAGCATTTT.

The chain's CDR3 is CASSSHRPGRNSPLHF. CDR3 DNA sequence: TGTGCCAGCAGCTCCCATCGACCGGGTCGCAATTCACCCCTCCACTTT. The chain employs TRBV7-2 and TRBJ1-6; D is unclear. The germline V gene encodes CDR1 SGHTA and CDR2 FQGNSA. There are 16 residues in the CDR3. Trimming shortened V by 4 bases and J by 7 bases, and 17 bases separated the two germline ends.